The rows below give T cell receptor beta chains drawn from one sample of a study of T cell repertoires in cytomegalovirus infection. TCRdb redid the calling of the reads with MiXCR, one entry per CDR3 protein. The sample lists about 830,000 distinct CDR3 sequences, about 30% seen once, with around 12% in the top ten. The antigens these receptors bind are not known. Here the sequenced sample was cultured CD8+ T cells from PBMCs, taken from culture after CMV antigen stimulation. The receptors stem from a human donor in good health (CMV status not recorded). Some clones in this sample may be carry-over from other donors' samples. The CDR3 runs from the conserved cysteine through the conserved F or W. A D gene is named only where the DNA matches it firmly. Size is stated for part of the rows, as once, few or many counts, or as a class when the clone is expanded.

clone_size: .; j_call: TRBJ1-2; v_call: TRBV7-9; d_call: TRBD1; cdr3_aa: CASSLKEPGQPPETF; cdr3_nt: TGTGCCAGCAGCTTGAAAGAACCGGGACAGCCCCCTGAGACCTTC
clone_size: once; j_call: TRBJ1-1; v_call: TRBV7-1; d_call: .; cdr3_aa: CASSHRGSTTEAFF; cdr3_nt: TGTGCCAGCAGCCATAGGGGGTCGACCACTGAAGCTTTCTTT
clone_size: few; j_call: TRBJ2-1; v_call: TRBV12-3/TRBV12-4; d_call: .; cdr3_aa: CASSNPGPRYNEQFF; cdr3_nt: TGTGCCAGCAGTAACCCGGGACCGCGGTACAATGAGCAGTTCTTC
clone_size: few; j_call: TRBJ2-5; v_call: TRBV7-9; d_call: .; cdr3_aa: CASSLPGWGQETQYF; cdr3_nt: TGTGCCAGCAGCCTTCCGGGATGGGGACAAGAGACCCAGTACTTC
clone_size: few; j_call: TRBJ2-3; v_call: TRBV4-1; d_call: .; cdr3_aa: CASSQLPGDTQYF; cdr3_nt: TGCGCCAGCAGCCAACTACCGGGAGATACGCAGTATTTT
clone_size: .; j_call: TRBJ2-3; v_call: TRBV14; d_call: .; cdr3_aa: CASSQENVGTDTQYF; cdr3_nt: TGTGCCAGCAGCCAAGAAAATGTGGGTACAGATACGCAGTATTTT
clone_size: many; j_call: TRBJ2-5; v_call: TRBV7-2; d_call: .; cdr3_aa: CASSLAIRRQETQYF; cdr3_nt: TGTGCCAGCAGCTTAGCCATCCGGCGACAAGAGACCCAGTACTTC
clone_size: .; j_call: TRBJ1-1; v_call: TRBV5-4; d_call: .; cdr3_aa: CASSLYRGTLGDTEAFF; cdr3_nt: TGTGCCAGCAGCTTGTATAGGGGGACCCTGGGGGACACTGAAGCTTTCTTT
clone_size: .; j_call: TRBJ1-5; v_call: TRBV27; d_call: TRBD1; cdr3_aa: CASSLPVRTGTIGNQPQHF; cdr3_nt: TGTGCCAGCAGTTTACCAGTAAGGACAGGGACCATCGGCAATCAGCCCCAGCATTTT
clone_size: .; j_call: TRBJ1-1; v_call: TRBV20-1; d_call: .; cdr3_aa: CSAKREREEAFF; cdr3_nt: TGCAGTGCTAAAAGGGAGAGGGAGGAAGCTTTCTTT
clone_size: .; j_call: TRBJ2-1; v_call: TRBV12-3/TRBV12-4; d_call: TRBD2; cdr3_aa: CASSSTSGGAESSYNEQFF; cdr3_nt: TGTGCCAGCAGCTCCACTAGCGGGGGGGCAGAGAGCTCCTACAATGAGCAGTTCTTC
clone_size: .; j_call: TRBJ2-1; v_call: TRBV15; d_call: .; cdr3_aa: CATSSNRPNEQFF; cdr3_nt: TGTGCCACCAGCAGCAACAGGCCGAATGAGCAGTTCTTC
clone_size: .; j_call: TRBJ1-1; v_call: TRBV19; d_call: .; cdr3_aa: CASSIDPLGLNTEAFF; cdr3_nt: TGTGCCAGTAGTATAGATCCCTTAGGATTGAACACTGAAGCTTTCTTT
clone_size: .; j_call: TRBJ2-7; v_call: TRBV12-3/TRBV12-4; d_call: .; cdr3_aa: CASSFGCHEQYF; cdr3_nt: TGTGCCAGCAGTTTCGGGTGCCACGAGCAGTACTTC
clone_size: .; j_call: TRBJ1-1; v_call: TRBV5-4; d_call: .; cdr3_aa: CASSSYLQSDTEAFF; cdr3_nt: TGTGCCAGCAGCTCCTACCTCCAATCCGACACTGAAGCTTTCTTT
clone_size: .; j_call: TRBJ2-3; v_call: TRBV5-8; d_call: TRBD2; cdr3_aa: CASSRTPRAGGTDTQYF; cdr3_nt: TGTGCCAGCAGCAGAACCCCCCGGGCGGGGGGGACAGATACGCAGTATTTT
clone_size: few; j_call: TRBJ2-1; v_call: TRBV15; d_call: TRBD1; cdr3_aa: CATSRDWTGIRDEQFF; cdr3_nt: TGTGCCACCAGCAGAGACTGGACAGGAATACGGGATGAGCAGTTCTTC
clone_size: .; j_call: TRBJ1-6; v_call: TRBV7-8; d_call: .; cdr3_aa: CASSYLYRDVAYNSPLHF; cdr3_nt: TGTGCCAGCAGCTATTTATACAGGGATGTAGCATATAATTCACCCCTCCACTTT
clone_size: few; j_call: TRBJ2-3; v_call: TRBV2; d_call: TRBD2; cdr3_aa: CASSEGERGRDTQYF; cdr3_nt: TGTGCCAGCAGTGAAGGCGAGCGGGGAAGGGATACGCAGTATTTT
clone_size: .; j_call: TRBJ1-1; v_call: TRBV19; d_call: TRBD1; cdr3_aa: CASSIVPGQGAPEAFF; cdr3_nt: TGTGCCAGTAGTATAGTCCCGGGACAGGGGGCTCCTGAAGCTTTCTTT
clone_size: .; j_call: TRBJ1-2; v_call: TRBV2; d_call: .; cdr3_aa: CASWQNLMNYGYTF; cdr3_nt: TGTGCCAGCTGGCAAAACCTGATGAACTATGGCTACACCTTC
clone_size: .; j_call: TRBJ1-2; v_call: TRBV7-6; d_call: TRBD1; cdr3_aa: CASRPWTGESYTF; cdr3_nt: TGTGCCAGCAGACCCTGGACAGGGGAAAGCTACACCTTC
clone_size: many; j_call: TRBJ2-1; v_call: TRBV7-8; d_call: .; cdr3_aa: CASSPKDSHLRSYNEQFF; cdr3_nt: TGTGCCAGCAGCCCCAAGGACTCTCACCTTCGCTCCTACAATGAGCAGTTCTTC
clone_size: .; j_call: TRBJ2-1; v_call: TRBV28; d_call: .; cdr3_aa: CASRENRDKSSYNEQFF; cdr3_nt: TGTGCCAGCAGAGAAAACCGGGACAAGAGCTCCTACAATGAGCAGTTCTTC
clone_size: many; j_call: TRBJ1-1; v_call: TRBV7-6; d_call: .; cdr3_aa: CASSFYPREATEAFF; cdr3_nt: TGTGCCAGCAGCTTCTACCCCCGGGAGGCCACTGAAGCTTTCTTT
clone_size: .; j_call: TRBJ2-1; v_call: TRBV24-1; d_call: .; cdr3_aa: CATSDHRIDNEQFF; cdr3_nt: TGTGCCACCAGTGACCATCGGATTGACAATGAGCAGTTCTTC
clone_size: few; j_call: TRBJ1-5; v_call: TRBV12-3/TRBV12-4; d_call: .; cdr3_aa: CASSLGREISNQPQHF; cdr3_nt: TGTGCCAGCAGCCTGGGCAGGGAAATTAGCAATCAGCCCCAGCATTTT
clone_size: many; j_call: TRBJ2-7; v_call: TRBV7-8; d_call: .; cdr3_aa: CASSLATSAYEQYF; cdr3_nt: TGTGCCAGCAGCTTAGCAACGTCGGCCTACGAGCAGTACTTC
clone_size: .; j_call: TRBJ2-7; v_call: TRBV25-1; d_call: .; cdr3_aa: CASSEFLGHEQYF; cdr3_nt: TGTGCCAGCAGTGAATTTCTTGGCCACGAGCAGTACTTC
clone_size: .; j_call: TRBJ2-3; v_call: TRBV5-1; d_call: .; cdr3_aa: CASSRRDPGTRTDTQYF; cdr3_nt: TGCGCCAGCAGCCGGCGGGACCCAGGGACGCGCACAGATACGCAGTATTTT
clone_size: many; j_call: TRBJ2-3; v_call: TRBV7-9; d_call: .; cdr3_aa: CASSLQADTQYF; cdr3_nt: TGTGCCAGCAGCTTACAGGCAGATACGCAGTATTTT
clone_size: many; j_call: TRBJ2-1; v_call: TRBV7-8; d_call: .; cdr3_aa: CASSPTRYNEQFF; cdr3_nt: TGTGCCAGCAGCCCTACTCGATACAATGAGCAGTTCTTC
clone_size: .; j_call: TRBJ2-3; v_call: TRBV28; d_call: .; cdr3_aa: CASSFSGRIVEYYTQYF; cdr3_nt: TGTGCCAGCAGTTTCTCGGGCCGCATCGTGGAATATTATACGCAGTATTTT
clone_size: .; j_call: TRBJ2-2; v_call: TRBV24-1; d_call: .; cdr3_aa: CATSEPGLSAGELFF; cdr3_nt: TGTGCCACCAGTGAGCCGGGACTGTCGGCCGGGGAGCTGTTTTTT
clone_size: .; j_call: TRBJ2-3; v_call: TRBV19; d_call: .; cdr3_aa: CASSIQGVSTDTQYF; cdr3_nt: TGTGCCAGTAGTATACAGGGAGTAAGCACAGATACGCAGTATTTT
clone_size: .; j_call: TRBJ1-1; v_call: TRBV28; d_call: .; cdr3_aa: CASSLPTPISNTEAFF; cdr3_nt: TGTGCCAGCAGCCTTCCAACTCCTATCTCGAACACTGAAGCTTTCTTT
clone_size: .; j_call: TRBJ2-2; v_call: TRBV29-1; d_call: .; cdr3_aa: CSVEWGTNTGELFF; cdr3_nt: TGCAGCGTTGAATGGGGAACAAACACCGGGGAGCTGTTTTTT
clone_size: few; j_call: TRBJ1-2; v_call: TRBV13; d_call: .; cdr3_aa: CASSSYRGRSLGYTF; cdr3_nt: TGTGCCAGCAGCTCGTATAGGGGCAGGAGCCTTGGCTACACCTTC
clone_size: .; j_call: TRBJ2-2; v_call: TRBV10-3; d_call: .; cdr3_aa: CAISDNTGELFF; cdr3_nt: TGTGCCATCAGCGACAACACCGGGGAGCTGTTTTTT
clone_size: few; j_call: TRBJ2-3; v_call: TRBV6-1; d_call: .; cdr3_aa: CASSETRTPTITDTQYF; cdr3_nt: TGTGCCAGCAGTGAGACTCGGACTCCTACAATCACAGATACGCAGTATTTT
clone_size: many; j_call: TRBJ2-7; v_call: TRBV6-1; d_call: .; cdr3_aa: CASRDSSFSYEQYF; cdr3_nt: TGTGCCAGCAGGGACTCCTCTTTCTCCTACGAGCAGTACTTC
clone_size: .; j_call: TRBJ2-1; v_call: TRBV4-3; d_call: .; cdr3_aa: CASSHKDRPYNEQFF; cdr3_nt: TGCGCCAGCAGCCATAAAGACAGGCCCTACAATGAGCAGTTCTTC